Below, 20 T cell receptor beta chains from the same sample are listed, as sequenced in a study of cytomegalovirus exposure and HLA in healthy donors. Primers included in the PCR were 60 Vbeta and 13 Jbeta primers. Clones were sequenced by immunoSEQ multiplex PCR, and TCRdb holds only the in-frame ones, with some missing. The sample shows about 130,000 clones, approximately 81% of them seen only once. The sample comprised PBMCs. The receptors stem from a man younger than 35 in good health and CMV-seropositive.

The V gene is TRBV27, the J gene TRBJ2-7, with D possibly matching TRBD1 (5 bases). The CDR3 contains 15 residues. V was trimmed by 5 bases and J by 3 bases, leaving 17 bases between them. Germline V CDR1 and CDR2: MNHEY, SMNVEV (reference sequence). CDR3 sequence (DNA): TGTGCCAGCAGTCCGGCCGAAGGGGTAATCTACGAGCAGTACTTC. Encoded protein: CASSPAEGVIYEQYF.

CDR3 in amino acids: CASSEWTGGATGELFF. CDR3 in DNA: TGTGCCAGCAGTGAATGGACAGGGGGCGCCACCGGGGAGCTGTTTTTT. The V call is TRBV6-1, the J call TRBJ2-2; 11 nucleotides agree with TRBD1. Germline loops: CDR1 MNHNS, CDR2 SASEGT. CDR3 length: 16 amino acids. Trimming took 2 bases from V and 4 from J; bases not matched to a gene: 3.

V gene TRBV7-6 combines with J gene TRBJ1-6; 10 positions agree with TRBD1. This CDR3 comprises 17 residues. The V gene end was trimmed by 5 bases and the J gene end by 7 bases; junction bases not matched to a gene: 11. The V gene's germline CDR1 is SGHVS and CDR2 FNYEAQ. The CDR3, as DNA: TGTGCCAGCAGCCGGACAGGGGGGATGCCGGGGAATTCACCCCTCCACTTT. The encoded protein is CASSRTGGMPGNSPLHF.

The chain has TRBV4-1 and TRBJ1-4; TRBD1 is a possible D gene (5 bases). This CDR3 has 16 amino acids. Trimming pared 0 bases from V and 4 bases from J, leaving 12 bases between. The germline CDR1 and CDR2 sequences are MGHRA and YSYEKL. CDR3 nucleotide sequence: TGCGCCAGCAGCCAAGATTTCGCGACAGATAATGAAAAACTGTTTTTT. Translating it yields CASSQDFATDNEKLFF.

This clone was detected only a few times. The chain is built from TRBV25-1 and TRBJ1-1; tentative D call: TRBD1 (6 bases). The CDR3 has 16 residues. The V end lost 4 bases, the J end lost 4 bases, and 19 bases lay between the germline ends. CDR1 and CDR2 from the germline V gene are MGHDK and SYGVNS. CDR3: CASSGHRDTRFTEAFF. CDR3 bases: TGTGCCAGCAGTGGGCACCGGGACACGAGGTTCACTGAAGCTTTCTTT.

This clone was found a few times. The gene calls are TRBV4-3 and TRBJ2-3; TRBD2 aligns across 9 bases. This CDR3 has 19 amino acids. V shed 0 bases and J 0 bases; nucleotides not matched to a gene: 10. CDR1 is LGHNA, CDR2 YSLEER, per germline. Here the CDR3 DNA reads TGCGCCAGCAGCCAAGAACAAGGCGGGAGGGCCTATAGCACAGATACGCAGTATTTT. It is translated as CASSQEQGGRAYSTDTQYF.

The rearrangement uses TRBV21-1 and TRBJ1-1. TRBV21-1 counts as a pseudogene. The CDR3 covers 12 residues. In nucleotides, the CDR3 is TGTGCCAGCAGCAGAACGACGGGGGAAGCTTTCTTT. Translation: CASSRTTGEAFF.

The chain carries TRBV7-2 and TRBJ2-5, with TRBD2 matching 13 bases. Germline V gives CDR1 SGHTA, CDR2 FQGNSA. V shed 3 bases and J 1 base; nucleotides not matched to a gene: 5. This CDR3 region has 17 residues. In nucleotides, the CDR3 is TGTGCCAGCAGCTTGGTGGGGACTAGCGGGGCCCAAGAGACCCAGTACTTC. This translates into CASSLVGTSGAQETQYF.

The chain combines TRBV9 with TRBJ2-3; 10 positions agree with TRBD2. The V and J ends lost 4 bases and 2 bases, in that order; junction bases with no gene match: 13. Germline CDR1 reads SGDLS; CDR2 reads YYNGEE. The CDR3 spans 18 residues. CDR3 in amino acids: CASSSGDIGTSVTDTQYF. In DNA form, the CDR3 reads TGTGCCAGCAGCTCCGGGGATATCGGGACTAGCGTCACAGATACGCAGTATTTT.

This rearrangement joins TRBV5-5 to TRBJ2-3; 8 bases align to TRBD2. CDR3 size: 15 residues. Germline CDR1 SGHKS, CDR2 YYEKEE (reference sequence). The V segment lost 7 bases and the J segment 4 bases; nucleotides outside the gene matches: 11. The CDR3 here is CASLGLTGGADTQYF. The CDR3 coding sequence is TGTGCCAGCCTCGGGTTGACGGGAGGGGCAGATACGCAGTATTTT.

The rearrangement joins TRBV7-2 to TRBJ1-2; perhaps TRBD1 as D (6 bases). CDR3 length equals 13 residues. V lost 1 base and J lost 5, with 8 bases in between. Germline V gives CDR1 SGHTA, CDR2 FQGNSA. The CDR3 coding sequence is TGTGCCAGCAGCTTAGGGCAGGGGTATGGCTACACCTTC. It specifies CASSLGQGYGYTF.

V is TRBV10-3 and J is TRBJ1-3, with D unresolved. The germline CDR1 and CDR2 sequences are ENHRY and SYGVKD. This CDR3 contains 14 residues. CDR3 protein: CGVSEGVYGNTIYF. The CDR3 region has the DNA TGTGGCGTATCAGAGGGTGTCTATGGAAACACCATATATTTT.

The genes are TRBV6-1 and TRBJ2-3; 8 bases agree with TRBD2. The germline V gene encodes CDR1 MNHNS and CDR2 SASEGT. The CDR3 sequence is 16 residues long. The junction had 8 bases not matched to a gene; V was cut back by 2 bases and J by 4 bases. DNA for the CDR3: TGTGCCAGCAGTGAATTTGGTAGCGGGATTTCAGATACGCAGTATTTT. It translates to CASSEFGSGISDTQYF.

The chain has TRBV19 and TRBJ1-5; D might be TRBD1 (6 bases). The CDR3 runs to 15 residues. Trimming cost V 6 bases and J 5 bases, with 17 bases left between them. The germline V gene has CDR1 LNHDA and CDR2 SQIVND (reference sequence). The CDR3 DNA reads TGTGCCAGTAGCCCCAACAGGGTTCAGGATCAGCCCCAGCATTTT. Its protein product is CASSPNRVQDQPQHF.

The CDR3 bases are TGCAGCGTTGAAGCAAGATCACTACGACTAGCGGGAGCTGTTGAGACCCAGTACTTC. Translation: CSVEARSLRLAGAVETQYF. The V call is TRBV29-1, the J call TRBJ2-5; 12 bases line up with TRBD2. This CDR3 has 19 residues. The junction had 17 bases not matched to a gene; V was cut back by 1 base and J by 5 bases. Germline lookup yields CDR1 SQVTM and CDR2 ANQGSEA.

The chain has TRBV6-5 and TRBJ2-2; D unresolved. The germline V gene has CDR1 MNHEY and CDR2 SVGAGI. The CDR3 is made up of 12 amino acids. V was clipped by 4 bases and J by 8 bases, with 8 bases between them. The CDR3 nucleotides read TGTGCCAGCAGTTCGATGCGGGGGGAGCTGTTTTTT. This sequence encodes CASSSMRGELFF.

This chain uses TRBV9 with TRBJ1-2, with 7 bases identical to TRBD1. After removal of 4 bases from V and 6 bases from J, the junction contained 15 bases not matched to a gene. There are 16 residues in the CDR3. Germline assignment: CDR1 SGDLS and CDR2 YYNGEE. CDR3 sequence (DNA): TGTGCCAGCAGCTTCTACGACCGGGACAGAATTCATGGCTACACCTTC. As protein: CASSFYDRDRIHGYTF.

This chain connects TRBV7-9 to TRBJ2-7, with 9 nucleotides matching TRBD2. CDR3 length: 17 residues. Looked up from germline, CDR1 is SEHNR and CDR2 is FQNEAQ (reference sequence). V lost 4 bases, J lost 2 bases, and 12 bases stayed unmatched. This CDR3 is CASSYSFIAGEAYEQYF. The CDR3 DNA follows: TGTGCCAGCAGCTACTCGTTTATAGCGGGGGAAGCCTACGAGCAGTACTTC. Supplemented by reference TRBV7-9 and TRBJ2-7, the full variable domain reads DTGVSQNPRHKITKRGQNVTFRCDPISEHNRLYWYRQTLGQGPEFLTYFQNEAQLEKSRLLSDRFSAERPKGSFSTLEIQRTEQGDSAMYLCASSYSFIAGEAYEQYFGPGTRLTVT.

Here the CDR3 DNA reads TGTGCCAGCAGCTTCCCGGCAGGGCGTAGTGAAGCTTTCTTT. Its translation is CASSFPAGRSEAFF. V usage is TRBV7-9 and J usage is TRBJ1-1, with D perhaps matching TRBD1 (5 bases). CDR3 length: 14 residues. Germline V gene lookup returns CDR1 SEHNR and CDR2 FQNEAQ (reference sequence). V gave up 3 bases and J gave up 7 bases, with 15 bases separating them.

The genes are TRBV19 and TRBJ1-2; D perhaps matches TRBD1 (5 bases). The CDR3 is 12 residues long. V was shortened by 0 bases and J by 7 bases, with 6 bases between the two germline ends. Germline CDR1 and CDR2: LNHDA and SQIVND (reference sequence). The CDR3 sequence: CASSIDRAGYTF. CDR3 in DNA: TGTGCCAGTAGTATAGACAGGGCTGGCTACACCTTC.